The T cell receptor beta chain under discussion was sequenced for a study of vaccination and CD4 T cells after COVID-19. Sequence data for DNA of cultured CD4+ T cells were generated by the Oncomine TCR Beta short-read assay. Genomic DNA was extracted from cultured CD4+ T cells. TCRdb re-derived calls from the PCR reads in MiXCR, one entry per CDR3 protein. The sample records 8,700 or so distinct CDR3 sequences, roughly 28% being singletons. V dropped 5 bases and J dropped 4 bases, with 14 bases sitting between them. There are 14 residues in the CDR3. Germline values: CDR1 SGHVS, CDR2 FQNEAQ. This clonotype is deemed medium-sized. Its antigen remains unidentified. Stated treatment: approximately 9-day PBMC culture with coronavirus spike peptide pools or control peptides (ViraFEST assay). Researchers collected the unexposed donor's CD4+ T cells before the COVID-19 pandemic (2011-2018).

The source material was CD4+ T cells from blood, cultured in vitro. This chain joins TRBV7-8 and TRBJ1-2; D gene uncertain. The sequence derives from a human donor in good health. DNA for the CDR3: TGTGCCAGCAGCCCTAGATGGGGTTTCTATGGCTACACCTTC. It encodes CASSPRWGFYGYTF.